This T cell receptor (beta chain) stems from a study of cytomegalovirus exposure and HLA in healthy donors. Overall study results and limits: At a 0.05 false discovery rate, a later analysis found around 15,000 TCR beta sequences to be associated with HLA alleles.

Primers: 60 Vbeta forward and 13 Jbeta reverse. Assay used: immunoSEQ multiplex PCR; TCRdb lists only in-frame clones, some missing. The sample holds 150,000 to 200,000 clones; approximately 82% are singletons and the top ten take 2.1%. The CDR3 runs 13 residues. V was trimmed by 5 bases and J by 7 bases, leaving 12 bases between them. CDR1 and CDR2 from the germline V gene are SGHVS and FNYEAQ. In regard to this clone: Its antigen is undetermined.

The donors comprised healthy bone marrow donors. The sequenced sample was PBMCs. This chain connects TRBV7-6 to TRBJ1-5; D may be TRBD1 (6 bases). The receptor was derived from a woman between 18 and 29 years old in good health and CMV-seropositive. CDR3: CASSTNRAQPQHF. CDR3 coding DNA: TGTGCCAGCAGCACCAACAGGGCCCAGCCCCAGCATTTT.